This T cell receptor (beta chain) is from a study of CD8+ T cells in alopecia areata. Study-level information: Patients received oral tofacitinib, 5 to 10 mg twice daily, for moderate-to-severe alopecia areata.

In germline, CDR1 is MNHEY, CDR2 SVGAGI. This CDR3 comprises 13 residues. V gave up 7 bases and J gave up 6 bases; unmatched junction bases: 4. Extraction of RNA preceded its reverse transcription into cDNA, which served as the sequencing template. Clones were read by immunoSEQ multiplex PCR, and TCRdb kept only the in-frame ones, dropping some. The top ten hold approximately 10% of the sample, which has 150,000 to 200,000 clones, less than 80% seen once. This receptor was obtained from a human donor with alopecia areata. This chain joins TRBV6-5 and TRBJ1-1; 11 positions match TRBD1. The input for sequencing was CD8+ T cells sorted from blood, taken at week 0. The CDR3 loop is CASTGQGAAEAFF. The CDR3 DNA reads as TGTGCCAGCACCGGACAGGGGGCTGCTGAAGCTTTCTTT.